The 25 T cell receptor beta chains below were found in one sample sequenced in a study of monozygotic twins with inflammatory bowel disease. TCRdb reanalyzed the 5' RACE reads, giving one entry per CDR3 protein sequence and no DNA. With 330,000 or so distinct CDR3 sequences in the sample, the ten largest clones hold roughly 2%. Sequencing used blood. The receptors come from a human donor with ulcerative colitis or Crohn's disease, or a healthy co-twin of an affected twin (not recorded which).

V gene TRBV7-2 combines with J gene TRBJ1-6. In germline, CDR1 is SGHTA, CDR2 FQGNSA. The CDR3 totals 17 residues. CDR3 sequence: CASSPVGGPNYNSPLHF.

This chain joins TRBV5-1 and TRBJ1-2; TCRdb's D call, TRBD1, is unchecked because there is no DNA. CDR3 size: 16 residues. Germline CDR1 is SGHRS and CDR2 is YFSETQ. The CDR3 protein is CASSSSPGTGRYGYTF.

The rearrangement uses TRBV6-1 and TRBJ2-3; TCRdb proposes TRBD1, but this gene call is untestable without DNA. Germline V lookup: CDR1 MNHNS, CDR2 SASEGT. The CDR3 is made up of 16 amino acids. The CDR3 loop reads CASSEGTGVPPDTQYF.

The chain has TRBV4-1 and TRBJ2-3; the TRBD1 assignment by TCRdb is unverifiable without DNA. The V gene's germline CDR1 is MGHRA and CDR2 YSYEKL. This CDR3 is built from 16 residues. The CDR3 loop is CASSRGTGTSAHTHYF.

The V and J genes are TRBV20-1 and TRBJ2-3; TCRdb outputs TRBD2, but without DNA this stays unchecked. Germline V gene lookup returns CDR1 DFQATT and CDR2 SNEGSKA (reference sequence). This CDR3 contains 15 residues. CDR3 loop: CSARDHGSGTDTQYF.

This chain joins TRBV7-6 and TRBJ2-3; there is no DNA to check the TCRdb D call of TRBD1. The CDR3 has 16 amino acids. CDR1 is SGHVS and CDR2 is FNYEAQ in the germline V gene. This CDR3 reads CASTRGPLSSHDTQYF.

The gene calls are TRBV15 and TRBJ2-7; TCRdb's D call of TRBD2 is untestable without DNA. Per the germline V gene, CDR1 is LNHNV and CDR2 is YYDKDF (reference sequence). The CDR3 sequence is 15 residues long. The CDR3 region is CATSRGTSGVNEQYF.

V usage is TRBV15 and J usage is TRBJ2-7; there is no DNA to check the TCRdb D call of TRBD1. CDR1 and CDR2 from the germline V gene are LNHNV and YYDKDF (reference sequence). The CDR3 extends over 14 amino acids. The chain's CDR3 is CATKTRVKAYEQYF.

This chain joins TRBV11-3 and TRBJ1-1; no DNA is available, so the TRBD1 call from TCRdb remains unchecked. This CDR3 comprises 13 residues. Germline loops: CDR1 SGHNT, CDR2 YENEEA. Here the CDR3 reads CASSPGQFGVAFF.

This rearrangement joins TRBV5-6 to TRBJ2-7. Germline CDR1 is SGHDT and CDR2 is YYEEEE. The CDR3 sequence is 13 residues long. Here the CDR3 reads CASSLGRYDEQYF.

CDR3 amino acids: CASSQAGLVDTGELFF. J is TRBJ2-2 and V is TRBV3-1. The CDR3 has 16 residues. Germline V gene sequence: CDR1 LGHDT, CDR2 YNNKEL (reference sequence).

V usage is TRBV3-1 and J usage is TRBJ2-3; no DNA is available, so the TRBD2 call from TCRdb remains unchecked. The germline V gene encodes CDR1 LGHDT and CDR2 YNNKEL (reference sequence). The CDR3 runs to 17 residues. CDR3 loop: CASSQGVGLAVTDTQYF.

The rearrangement uses TRBV12-3 or TRBV12-4 and TRBJ2-7; TCRdb indicates TRBD1, and absent DNA this call remains unverified. CDR3 length: 14 residues. CDR3 in amino acids: CASSGTGDTYEQYF.

The CDR3 reads CSARRPPGTSTYEQYF. The chain employs TRBV20-1 and TRBJ2-7; the D call of TRBD2 rests on TCRdb alone, since no DNA is present to check it. Germline lookup yields CDR1 DFQATT and CDR2 SNEGSKA (reference sequence). This CDR3 region has 16 residues.

The J gene is TRBJ2-7, the V gene TRBV28; the D gene TCRdb calls, TRBD2, cannot be checked with no DNA. Germline CDR1 is MDHEN and CDR2 is SYDVKM. The CDR3 is 20 residues long. The CDR3 loop reads CASTPIRGASGLYSSYEQYF.

V is TRBV4-1 and J is TRBJ2-1; TCRdb selects TRBD2, and the lack of DNA leaves this call unchecked. CDR3 length: 18 residues. Germline CDR1 reads MGHRA; CDR2 reads YSYEKL. The CDR3 reads CASSQDSRLAGAWNEQFF.

The genes are TRBV30 and TRBJ2-3; TCRdb's D gene call, TRBD1, goes unchecked for lack of DNA. Per germline, CDR1 GTSNPN and CDR2 SVGIG (reference sequence). The CDR3 length is 14 residues. CDR3 sequence: CAWEKTGVGDTQYF.

The rearrangement joins TRBV27 to TRBJ2-1; TCRdb proposes TRBD1, but this gene call is untestable without DNA. Germline lookup yields CDR1 MNHEY and CDR2 SMNVEV (reference sequence). This CDR3 region has 13 residues. CDR3: CASSLGGINEQFF.

This chain uses TRBV6-1 with TRBJ2-6; absent DNA, TCRdb's TRBD1 call cannot be checked. Germline loops: CDR1 MNHNS, CDR2 SASEGT. The CDR3 totals 19 residues. CDR3 loop: CASSQRPGQGGTGANVLTF.

The chain couples TRBV28 to TRBJ2-1; the TCRdb D gene call, TRBD2, has no DNA to confirm it. Germline lookup yields CDR1 MDHEN and CDR2 SYDVKM. This CDR3 is 16 amino acids long. This CDR3 is CASSLGTSGPYNEQFF.

The V and J genes are TRBV5-5 and TRBJ1-5. The CDR3 totals 17 residues. Germline lookup yields CDR1 SGHKS and CDR2 YYEKEE (reference sequence). The CDR3 loop is CASSPYLGLVGDQPQHF.

The rearrangement joins TRBV9 to TRBJ2-2; there is no DNA to check the TCRdb D call of TRBD2. Germline V gene sequence: CDR1 SGDLS, CDR2 YYNGEE. This CDR3 has 15 residues. The chain's CDR3 is CASSVGPPNTGELFF. Drawing the rest from reference TRBV9 and TRBJ2-2, the complete variable domain is DSGVTQTPKHLITATGQRVTLRCSPRSGDLSVYWYQQSLDQGLQFLIQYYNGEERAKGNILERFSAQQFPDLHSELNLSSLELGDSALYFCASSVGPPNTGELFFGEGSRLTVL.

The V and J genes are TRBV5-4 and TRBJ2-4; TCRdb's assignment of TRBD2 cannot be checked, as there is no DNA. The CDR3 totals 19 residues. CDR1 and CDR2 from the germline V gene are SGHNT and YYREEE (reference sequence). The CDR3 protein is CASSLTGLAGGRTLNIQYF.

The rearrangement links TRBV5-1 to TRBJ2-3; TCRdb names TRBD2, which stays unverified in the absence of DNA. The CDR3 covers 14 residues. Germline V CDR1 and CDR2: SGHRS, YFSETQ. CDR3 sequence reads: CASSSGTASDTQYF.

The chain carries TRBV6-2 or TRBV6-3 and TRBJ2-7; the TCRdb D gene call, TRBD1, has no DNA to confirm it. Germline V gene data show CDR1 as MNHEY and CDR2 as SVGEGT. The CDR3 totals 12 residues. The CDR3 reads CASSNTGGEQYF.